The clone carrying this T cell receptor (beta chain) has only a few counts. This sample was taken from a study of chemoradiotherapy in HPV16-positive cancers. Profiled with immunoSEQ multiplex PCR; TCRdb holds only in-frame clones, not every one. Of 7,500 to 8,500 clones in the sample, roughly 70% were seen once. The CDR3 loop spans 13 amino acids. Germline CDR1 is SGHNT and CDR2 is YENEEA. V lost 5 bases to trimming and J lost 1 base, with 8 bases between them. J is TRBJ1-1 and V is TRBV11-3; D is perhaps TRBD1 (5 bases). The specimen was collected from a patient who underwent chemoradiotherapy. This clonotype was sampled from a human donor with HPV-associated anogenital cancer. The CDR3 reads CASSRQRNTEAFF. Written as DNA, the CDR3 is TGTGCCAGCAGCCGACAGAGGAACACTGAAGCTTTCTTT.